The next 32 T cell receptor beta chains were all read from a single sample in a study of T cells in Graves' hyperthyroidism and ophthalmopathy. The source material, RNA transcripts, was used to amplify TCR beta CDR3 regions. When the TCR CDR3 underwent first-round RT-PCR, the HTBI primer set was used. Via MiXCR, TCRdb re-called the multiplex PCR reads, giving one row per CDR3 protein. This table has around 700,000 distinct CDR3 sequences, around 19% appearing once. The sequenced sample was blood. The origin of the receptors is a woman aged 45-59 years with Graves' hyperthyroidism that later progressed to Graves' ophthalmopathy.

This clonotype was recorded a few times. The chain uses TRBV20-1 and TRBJ1-5, with D possibly being TRBD1 (5 bases). The CDR3 covers 13 residues. In germline, CDR1 is DFQATT, CDR2 SNEGSKA (reference sequence). V lost 3 bases and J lost 6, with 12 bases in between. Here the CDR3 reads CSASGGYGQPQHF. CDR3 nucleotide sequence: TGCAGTGCTAGTGGGGGGTATGGTCAGCCCCAGCATTTT.

The table lists this clonotype with a few counts. The V and J genes are TRBV20-1 and TRBJ2-5, with TRBD2 matching over 9 bases. CDR3 size: 13 residues. The trim removed 1 base at V and 5 bases at J, leaving 2 bases unmatched. The V gene's germline CDR1 is DFQATT and CDR2 SNEGSKA (reference sequence). The CDR3 is CSARVAGVETQYF. The DNA of the CDR3 is TGCAGTGCTAGAGTAGCGGGGGTTGAGACCCAGTACTTC.

This clonotype was picked up many times. This sequence joins TRBV2 and TRBJ2-5; D possibly matches TRBD1 or TRBD2 (5 bases each). V lost 6 bases and J 2 bases, leaving 13 bases between the germline ends. The CDR3 has 14 residues. Germline CDR1 is SNHLY and CDR2 is FYNNEI. DNA of the CDR3: TGTGCCAGCAGCCAGGGACCAAATCAAGAGACCCAGTACTTC. This encodes CASSQGPNQETQYF. The full variable domain, rest sourced from reference TRBV2 and TRBJ2-5, is EPEVTQTPSHQVTQMGQEVILRCVPISNHLYFYWYRQILGQKVEFLVSFYNNEISEKSEIFDDQFSVERPDGSNFTLKIRSTKLEDSAMYFCASSQGPNQETQYFGPGTRLLVL.

The V gene is TRBV2, the J gene TRBJ1-5; D possibly corresponds to TRBD1 (6 bases). Germline CDR1 and CDR2: SNHLY and FYNNEI. Trimming pared 6 bases from V and 8 bases from J, leaving 11 bases between. There are 12 residues in the CDR3. CDR3 protein: CASRAGAKPQHF. CDR3 coding DNA: TGTGCCAGCAGAGCGGGGGCCAAGCCCCAGCATTTT.

This sequence joins TRBV18 and TRBJ2-3; 9 nucleotides line up with TRBD1. The germline V gene encodes CDR1 KGHSH and CDR2 LQKENI. This CDR3 contains 16 residues. The V segment lost 4 bases and the J segment 4 bases; nucleotides outside the gene matches: 9. In DNA, the CDR3 is TGTGCCAGCTCACTGCGGGACAGGGTTATCTCAGATACGCAGTATTTT. Translated: CASSLRDRVISDTQYF.

This clonotype was recorded at least ten times. The chain carries TRBV5-1 and TRBJ1-1; D perhaps matches TRBD1 (5 bases). Germline-derived CDR1 and CDR2 are SGHRS and YFSETQ. CDR3 length equals 13 residues. V was shortened by 5 bases and J by 7 bases, with 15 bases between the two germline ends. The CDR3 loop reads CASSDRQISEAFF. DNA for the CDR3: TGCGCCAGCAGTGATCGACAGATAAGTGAAGCTTTCTTT. Together with reference TRBV5-1 and TRBJ1-1, the CDR3 gives the full variable domain: KAGVTQTPRYLIKTRGQQVTLSCSPISGHRSVSWYQQTPGQGLQFLFEYFSETQRNKGNFPGRFSGRQFSNSRSEMNVSTLELGDSALYLCASSDRQISEAFFGQGTRLTVV.

The V and J genes are TRBV7-2 and TRBJ1-5; D is ambiguous. The CDR3 length is 15 residues. The germline V gene has CDR1 SGHTA and CDR2 FQGNSA. Trimming took off 2 bases at V and 2 bases at J, with 10 bases between the two ends. CDR3 nucleotide sequence: TGTGCCAGCAGCTTATTTCGTTATGGCAATCAGCCCCAGCATTTT. This sequence encodes CASSLFRYGNQPQHF.

In its sample, this clonotype was seen a few times. The chain is built from TRBV13 and TRBJ2-2; 8 nucleotides agree with TRBD1. Losses at the gene ends were 5 bases for V and 3 bases for J; bases not matched to a gene: 8. The CDR3 sequence is 16 residues long. From germline, CDR1 is PRHDT and CDR2 FYEKMQ (reference sequence). The CDR3 loop is CASSPETGEDTGELFF. CDR3 coding DNA: TGTGCCAGCAGCCCGGAGACAGGGGAGGACACCGGGGAGCTGTTTTTT.

This clonotype was seen many times. The rearrangement joins TRBV12-3 or TRBV12-4 to TRBJ1-1; 7 bases are shared with TRBD1. J gave up 5 bases and V 4 bases, and 7 bases lay outside the gene matches. CDR3 length: 14 residues. CDR3 loop: CASSSVAGGTEAFF. The CDR3 bases are TGTGCCAGCAGTTCGGTCGCAGGGGGAACTGAAGCTTTCTTT.

Note on this clonotype: This sequence may be a read error, since a much larger clone differs from it by one base. The chain employs TRBV6-2 or TRBV6-3 and TRBJ1-1; D perhaps matches TRBD1 (6 bases). V was shortened by 10 bases and J by 3 bases, with 27 bases between the two germline ends. The CDR3 sequence is 17 residues long. The germline gives CDR1 MNHEY, CDR2 SVGEGT. The CDR3 region has the DNA TGTGCCATTCGGGGGCGTGTCTCAGGGGCCGTGGACACTGAAGCTTTCTTT. Its translation: CAIRGRVSGAVDTEAFF.

This clonotype was observed many times. CDR3 sequence (DNA): TGTGCCAGCAGGAGGAGCAGTCTCTATGGCTACACCTTC. This translates into CASRRSSLYGYTF. The V and J genes are TRBV2 and TRBJ1-2; D not certain. The CDR3 extends over 13 amino acids. Germline CDR1 and CDR2: SNHLY and FYNNEI. The ends were cut back, 6 bases at V and 4 bases at J, with 12 bases in the middle.

The chain recombines TRBV5-5 with TRBJ1-1, with D unclear. Per germline, CDR1 SGHKS and CDR2 YYEKEE (reference sequence). V was shortened by 4 bases and J by 5 bases, with 12 bases between the two germline ends. The CDR3 totals 13 residues. The CDR3, as DNA: TGTGCCAGCAGCGCCTTAGGTCGAACTGAAGCTTTCTTT. Its translation: CASSALGRTEAFF.

This clonotype was seen once. This chain links TRBV6-2 or TRBV6-3 with TRBJ1-1; tentatively, D is TRBD1 (5 bases). The CDR3 runs 11 residues. The V gene lost 0 bases and the J gene lost 11 bases, with 7 bases spanning the gap. Per the germline V gene, CDR1 is MNHEY and CDR2 is SVGEGT. The CDR3 bases are TGTGCCAGCAGTTACTCTGGGGACGCTTTCTTT. This encodes CASSYSGDAFF.

This clonotype was recorded at least ten times. V gene TRBV6-1 combines with J gene TRBJ2-1; 10 nucleotides agree with TRBD1. Germline CDR1 reads MNHNS; CDR2 reads SASEGT. Trimming took 6 bases from V and 2 from J; bases not matched to a gene: 4. CDR3 length: 15 amino acids. CDR3 sequence reads: CASSKGQGAYNEQFF. In DNA form, the CDR3 reads TGTGCCAGCAGCAAAGGACAGGGGGCCTACAATGAGCAGTTCTTC.

The chain uses TRBV30 and TRBJ2-7; no firm D call. The V end lost 1 base, the J end lost 1 base, and 8 bases lay between the germline ends. Per the germline V gene, CDR1 is GTSNPN and CDR2 is SVGIG (reference sequence). CDR3 length equals 13 residues. The CDR3 DNA reads TGTGCCTGGAGTGGTAGACTTTCCTACGAGCAGTACTTC. Translating gives CAWSGRLSYEQYF.

This chain links TRBV12-3 or TRBV12-4 with TRBJ2-1; D is ambiguous. Trimming removed 6 bases at V and 10 bases at J, with 13 bases between. The CDR3 loop spans 12 amino acids. CDR3 nucleotide sequence: TGTGCCAGCAGCCCCGGTCGTGCAGAGCAGTTCTTC. It is translated as CASSPGRAEQFF.

Ten or more counts support this clonotype. The chain links TRBV20-1 to TRBJ2-2, with D uncertain. The CDR3 runs 16 residues. Germline loops: CDR1 DFQATT, CDR2 SNEGSKA (reference sequence). V lost 5 bases and J lost 2, with 18 bases in between. The CDR3 loop reads CSAPGNRAANTGELFF. In nucleotides, the CDR3 is TGCAGTGCTCCAGGCAATAGGGCAGCAAACACCGGGGAGCTGTTTTTT.

This clonotype was seen ten or more times. At one of its ends the junction is not consistent with the germline gene, which may arise from a read error. V usage is TRBV4-1 and J usage is TRBJ1-1; 7 bases align to TRBD1. Germline lookup yields CDR1 MGHRA and CDR2 YSYEKL. This CDR3 spans 14 amino acids. Written as DNA, the CDR3 is TGTGCCAGCAGCCCGCGACAGGGTGGCACTGAAGCTTTCTTT. Translating gives CASSPRQGGTEAFF.

V is TRBV27 and J is TRBJ2-3; D is perhaps TRBD1 (5 bases). This CDR3 contains 18 residues. The V end was cut by 0 bases, the J end by 2 bases, with 18 bases between. Germline CDR1 reads MNHEY; CDR2 reads SMNVEV (reference sequence). CDR3 in amino acids: CASSLSPTAPAITDTQYF. The CDR3 DNA reads as TGTGCCAGCAGTTTATCGCCGACAGCTCCGGCGATCACAGATACGCAGTATTTT.

The V gene is TRBV6-2 or TRBV6-3, the J gene TRBJ1-5; 10 bases are shared with TRBD1. There are 13 residues in the CDR3. CDR1 MNHEY and CDR2 SVGEGT come from the germline V gene. V was clipped by 5 bases and J by 12 bases; unmatched bases: 7. CDR3: CASSPGQGRIQHF. The CDR3 coding sequence is TGTGCCAGCAGTCCGGGACAGGGGAGGATCCAGCATTTT.

This clonotype has a handful of counts. The chain employs TRBV6-1 and TRBJ2-7; D may be TRBD1 (6 bases). CDR3 length: 16 amino acids. Germline V gene lookup returns CDR1 MNHNS and CDR2 SASEGT. V lost 6 bases to trimming and J lost 7 bases, with 25 bases between them. CDR3 region: CASRKHRAGPLREQYF. CDR3 coding DNA: TGTGCCAGCAGAAAACACAGGGCCGGGCCCCTTAGGGAGCAGTACTTC.

In the case of this clonotype: A much larger clone differs by one base, so this may be a read error. The CDR3 ends on some other residue instead of the conserved phenylalanine or tryptophan, so this is likely a read error. The chain recombines TRBV11-2 with TRBJ1-1; D unresolved. V was shortened by 7 bases and J by 7 bases, with 16 bases between the two germline ends. The V gene's germline CDR1 is SGHAT and CDR2 FQNNGV. The CDR3 has 13 residues. CDR3 DNA sequence: TGTGCCAGCACCGACGTGGAGATCTATGAAGCTTTCATT. It codes for CASTDVEIYEAFI.

This clonotype was counted a few times. At one of its ends the junction is not consistent with the germline gene, which may arise from a read error. The rearrangement uses TRBV7-6 and TRBJ2-5; D ambiguous. There are 13 residues in the CDR3. CDR1 is SGHVS, CDR2 FNYEAQ, per germline. The CDR3 DNA reads as TGTGCTAGCAGCTTAAGCGCCGGGGAGACCCAGTACTTC. This codes for CASSLSAGETQYF.

The chain carries TRBV6-4 and TRBJ1-1; D not certain. Germline loops: CDR1 MRHNA, CDR2 SNTAGT. The ends were cut back, 6 bases at V and 6 bases at J, with 14 bases in the middle. The CDR3 is 13 residues long. The CDR3 loop reads CASSRTRVSEAFF. The CDR3 nucleotides read TGTGCCAGCAGCCGAACCCGGGTCTCTGAAGCTTTCTTT.

This rearrangement joins TRBV3-1 to TRBJ1-6; a possible D gene is TRBD1 (6 bases). The CDR3 has 15 amino acids. Deletions cut 0 bases from V and 7 bases from J, with 10 bases between. CDR1 is LGHDT, CDR2 YNNKEL, per germline (reference sequence). The CDR3 DNA sequence: TGTGCCAGCAGCCAAGAGGGGGCTCTCAATTCACCCCTCCACTTT. Amino acids: CASSQEGALNSPLHF.

The table lists this clonotype with a few counts. This chain links TRBV7-9 with TRBJ1-4; 9 bases are a match to TRBD1. The CDR3 consists of 14 residues. In germline, CDR1 is SEHNR, CDR2 FQNEAQ (reference sequence). V gave up 2 bases and J gave up 10 bases; unmatched junction bases: 5. The chain's CDR3 is CASSLSQGAGKLFF. CDR3 in DNA: TGTGCCAGCAGCTTATCACAGGGGGCCGGAAAACTGTTTTTT.

The rearrangement joins TRBV5-1 to TRBJ2-2, with 7 bases fitting TRBD1. The CDR3 runs 15 residues. V shed 4 bases and J 3 bases; nucleotides not matched to a gene: 6. Germline lookup yields CDR1 SGHRS and CDR2 YFSETQ. As DNA, the CDR3 is TGCGCCAGCAGCCTCGACAGGGTGGACACCGGGGAGCTGTTTTTT. Protein sequence: CASSLDRVDTGELFF.

This clonotype was counted many times. This rearrangement joins TRBV6-1 to TRBJ1-1; D is possibly TRBD1 (5 bases). Germline-derived CDR1 and CDR2 are MNHNS and SASEGT. The CDR3 covers 13 residues. Trimming cost V 7 bases and J 11 bases, with 20 bases left between them. This chain's CDR3 is CASTVSGNVGAFF. DNA of the CDR3: TGTGCCAGCACCGTATCAGGGAACGTGGGGGCTTTCTTT.

This clonotype appeared many times. This sequence joins TRBV3-1 and TRBJ1-2; D uncertain. Between the trimmed V and J ends, which lost 0 bases and 1 base, there was a span of 6 bases. Germline CDR1 and CDR2: LGHDT and YNNKEL (reference sequence). The CDR3 runs to 14 residues. The CDR3 nucleotides are TGTGCCAGCAGCCAAGATTTGGGTAACTATGGCTACACCTTC. This translates into CASSQDLGNYGYTF. The whole variable domain, remainder taken from reference TRBV3-1 and TRBJ1-2, is DTAVSQTPKYLVTQMGNDKSIKCEQNLGHDTMYWYKQDSKKFLKIMFSYNNKELIINETVPNRFSPKSPDKAHLNLHINSLELGDSAVYFCASSQDLGNYGYTFGSGTRLTVV.

This clonotype was recorded many times. The V call is TRBV12-3 or TRBV12-4, the J call TRBJ1-3, with 7 bases aligning to TRBD1. The CDR3 runs 14 residues. V was pared by 1 base and J by 6 bases, with 3 bases of the junction left unmatched. In nucleotides, the CDR3 is TGTGCCAGCAGTTTAGGAACAGGGGTAAACACCATATATTTT. Protein sequence: CASSLGTGVNTIYF.

A few counts support this clonotype. J is TRBJ2-7 and V is TRBV11-2; 7 bases are shared with TRBD1. J gave up 1 base and V 5 bases, and 5 bases lay outside the gene matches. CDR1 and CDR2 (germline): SGHAT, FQNNGV. The CDR3 is made up of 14 amino acids. The CDR3 protein is CASSNRQGSYEQYF. In DNA form, the CDR3 reads TGTGCCAGCAGCAACAGACAGGGTTCCTACGAGCAGTACTTC.

The chain combines TRBV19 with TRBJ2-7, with TRBD2 as a possible D gene (5 bases). The V and J ends lost 5 bases and 5 bases respectively, with 10 bases between them. CDR3 length: 12 residues. The germline gives CDR1 LNHDA, CDR2 SQIVND (reference sequence). CDR3 sequence (DNA): TGTGCCAGTAGTGCCAGAGGGAACGAGCAGTACTTC. Its translation is CASSARGNEQYF.